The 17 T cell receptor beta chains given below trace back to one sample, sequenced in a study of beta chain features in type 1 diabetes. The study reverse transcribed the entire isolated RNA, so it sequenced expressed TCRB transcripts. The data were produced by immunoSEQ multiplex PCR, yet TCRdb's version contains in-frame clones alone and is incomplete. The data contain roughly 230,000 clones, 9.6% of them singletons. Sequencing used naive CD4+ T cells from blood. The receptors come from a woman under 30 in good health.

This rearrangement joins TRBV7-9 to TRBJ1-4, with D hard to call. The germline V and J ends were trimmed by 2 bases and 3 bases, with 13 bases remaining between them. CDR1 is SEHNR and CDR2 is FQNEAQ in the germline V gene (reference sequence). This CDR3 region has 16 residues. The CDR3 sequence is CASSLSPPGSNEKLFF. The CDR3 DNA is TGTGCCAGCAGCTTATCTCCTCCAGGCTCTAATGAAAAACTGTTTTTT.

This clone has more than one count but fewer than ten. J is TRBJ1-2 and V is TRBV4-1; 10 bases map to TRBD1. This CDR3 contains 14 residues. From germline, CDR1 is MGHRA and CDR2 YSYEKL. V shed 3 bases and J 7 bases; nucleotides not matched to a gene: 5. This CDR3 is CASSHSGTGVGYTF. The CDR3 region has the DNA TGCGCCAGCAGCCACTCCGGGACAGGGGTTGGCTACACCTTC.

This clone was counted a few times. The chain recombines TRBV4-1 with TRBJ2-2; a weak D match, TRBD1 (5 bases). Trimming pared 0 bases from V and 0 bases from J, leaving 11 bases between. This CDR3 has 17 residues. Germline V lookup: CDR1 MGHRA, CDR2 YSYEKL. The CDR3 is CASSQDSQGANTGELFF. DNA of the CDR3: TGCGCCAGCAGCCAAGATTCGCAGGGCGCGAACACCGGGGAGCTGTTTTTT.

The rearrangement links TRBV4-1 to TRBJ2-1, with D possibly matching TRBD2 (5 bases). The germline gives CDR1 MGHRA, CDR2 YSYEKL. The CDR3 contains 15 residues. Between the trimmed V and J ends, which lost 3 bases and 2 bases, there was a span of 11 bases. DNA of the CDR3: TGCGCCAGCAGCCAGGACTTATCTACCTACAATGAGCAGTTCTTC. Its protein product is CASSQDLSTYNEQFF.

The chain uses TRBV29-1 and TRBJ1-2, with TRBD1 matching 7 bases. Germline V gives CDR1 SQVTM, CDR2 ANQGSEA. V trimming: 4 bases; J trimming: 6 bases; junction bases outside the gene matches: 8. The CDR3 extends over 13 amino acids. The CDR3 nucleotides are TGCAGCGTTGCCCTCACAGGGGCCCATGGCTACACCTTC. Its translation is CSVALTGAHGYTF.

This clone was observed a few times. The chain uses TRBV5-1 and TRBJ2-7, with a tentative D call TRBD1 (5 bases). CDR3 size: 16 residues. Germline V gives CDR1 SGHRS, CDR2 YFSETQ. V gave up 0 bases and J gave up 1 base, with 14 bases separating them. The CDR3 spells CASSLAGGAKSYEQYF. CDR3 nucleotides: TGCGCCAGCAGCTTGGCCGGTGGGGCTAAGTCCTACGAGCAGTACTTC.

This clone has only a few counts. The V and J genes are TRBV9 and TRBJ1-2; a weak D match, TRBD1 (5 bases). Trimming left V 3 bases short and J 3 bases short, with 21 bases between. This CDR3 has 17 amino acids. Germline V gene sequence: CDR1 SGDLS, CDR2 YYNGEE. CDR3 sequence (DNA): TGTGCCAGCAGCGGGAGGGTGGTCGGGACGTTGGACTATGGCTACACCTTC. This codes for CASSGRVVGTLDYGYTF.

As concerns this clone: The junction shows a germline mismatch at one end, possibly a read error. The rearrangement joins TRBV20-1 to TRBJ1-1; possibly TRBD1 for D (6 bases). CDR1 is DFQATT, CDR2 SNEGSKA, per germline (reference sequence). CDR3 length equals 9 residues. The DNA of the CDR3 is TGCAGTGCTAGAGGTGGCAGGGGCTTT. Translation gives CSARGGRGF.

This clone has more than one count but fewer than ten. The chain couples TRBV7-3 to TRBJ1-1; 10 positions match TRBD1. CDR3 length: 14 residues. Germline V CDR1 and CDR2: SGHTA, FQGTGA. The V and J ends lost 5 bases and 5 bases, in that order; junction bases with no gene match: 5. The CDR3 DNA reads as TGTGCCAGCAGCGCGGGACAGGGGAGGACTGAAGCTTTCTTT. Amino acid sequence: CASSAGQGRTEAFF. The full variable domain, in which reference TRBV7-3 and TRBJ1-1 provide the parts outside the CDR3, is GAGVSQTPSNKVTEKGKYVELRCDPISGHTALYWYRQSLGQGPEFLIYFQGTGAADDSGLPNDRFFAVRPEGSVSTLKIQRTERGDSAVYLCASSAGQGRTEAFFGQGTRLTVV.

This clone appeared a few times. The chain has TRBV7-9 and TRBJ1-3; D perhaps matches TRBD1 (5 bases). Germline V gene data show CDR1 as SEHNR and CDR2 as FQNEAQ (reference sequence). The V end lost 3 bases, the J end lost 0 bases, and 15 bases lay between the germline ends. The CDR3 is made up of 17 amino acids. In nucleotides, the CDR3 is TGTGCCAGCAGCTTCGAGTCAGGGCCTAGCTCTGGAAACACCATATATTTT. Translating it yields CASSFESGPSSGNTIYF.

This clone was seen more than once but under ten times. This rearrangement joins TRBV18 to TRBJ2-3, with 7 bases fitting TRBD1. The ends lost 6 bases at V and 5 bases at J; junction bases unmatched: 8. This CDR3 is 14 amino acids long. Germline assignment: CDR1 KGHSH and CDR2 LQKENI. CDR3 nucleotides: TGTGCCAGCTCTCAGGGGGACGACGGAGATACGCAGTATTTT. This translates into CASSQGDDGDTQYF.

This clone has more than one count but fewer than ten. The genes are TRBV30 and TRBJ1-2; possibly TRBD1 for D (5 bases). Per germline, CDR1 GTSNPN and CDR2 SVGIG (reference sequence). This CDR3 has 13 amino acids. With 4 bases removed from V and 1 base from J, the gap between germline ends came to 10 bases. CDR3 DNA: TGTGCCTGGATGCCAGGGCGTAACTATGGCTACACCTTC. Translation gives CAWMPGRNYGYTF.

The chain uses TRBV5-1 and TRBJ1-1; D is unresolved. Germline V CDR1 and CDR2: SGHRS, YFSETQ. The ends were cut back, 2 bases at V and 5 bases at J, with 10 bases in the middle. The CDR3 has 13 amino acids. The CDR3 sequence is CASSFEGTTEAFF. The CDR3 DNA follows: TGCGCCAGCAGCTTTGAGGGTACAACTGAAGCTTTCTTT. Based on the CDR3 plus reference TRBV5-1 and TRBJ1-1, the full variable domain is KAGVTQTPRYLIKTRGQQVTLSCSPISGHRSVSWYQQTPGQGLQFLFEYFSETQRNKGNFPGRFSGRQFSNSRSEMNVSTLELGDSALYLCASSFEGTTEAFFGQGTRLTVV.

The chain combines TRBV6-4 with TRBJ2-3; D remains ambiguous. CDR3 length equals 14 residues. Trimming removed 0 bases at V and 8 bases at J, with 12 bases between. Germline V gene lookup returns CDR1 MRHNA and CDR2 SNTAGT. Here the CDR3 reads CASSDSPWRGTQYF. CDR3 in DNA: TGTGCCAGCAGTGACTCCCCCTGGCGCGGTACGCAGTATTTT.

CDR3 residues: CASSPRQGEYEQYF. In DNA form, the CDR3 reads TGTGCCAGCTCACCGCGACAGGGAGAATACGAGCAGTACTTC. The rearrangement links TRBV18 to TRBJ2-7, with 7 bases matching TRBD1. V shed 3 bases, J shed 4 bases, and the junction held 6 bases outside the gene matches. The CDR3 spans 14 residues. The V gene's germline CDR1 is KGHSH and CDR2 LQKENI.

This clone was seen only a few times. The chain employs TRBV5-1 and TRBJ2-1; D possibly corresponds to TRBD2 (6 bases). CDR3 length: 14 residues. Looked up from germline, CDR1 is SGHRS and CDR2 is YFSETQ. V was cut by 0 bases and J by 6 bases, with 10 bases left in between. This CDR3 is CASSLVDSGNEQFF. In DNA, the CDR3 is TGCGCCAGCAGCTTGGTCGATAGCGGCAATGAGCAGTTCTTC.

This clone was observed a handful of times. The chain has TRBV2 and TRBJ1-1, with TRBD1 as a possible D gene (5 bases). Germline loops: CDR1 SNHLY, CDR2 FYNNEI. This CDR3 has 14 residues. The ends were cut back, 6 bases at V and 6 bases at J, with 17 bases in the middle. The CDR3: CASSLLRGGSEAFF. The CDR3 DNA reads TGTGCCAGCAGCCTTTTGAGGGGAGGGTCTGAAGCTTTCTTT.